This T cell receptor (beta chain) was found in a study of T cells after yellow fever vaccination. Regarding the study as a whole: A small proportion of clonotypes was detected in both the CD4 and CD8 compartments. Though weaker, the secondary response peaked faster, on day 5 versus 15. Sorted repertoires could include abundant contaminating clonotypes from bulk cells.

MiXCR, applied by TCRdb to the 5' RACE reads, yields one record per CDR3 protein. The data show a few hundred thousand distinct CDR3 sequences, 3% to 4.5% seen once. Germline loops: CDR1 SGHAT, CDR2 FQNNGV. V shed 1 base and J shed 0 bases, with 7 bases lying between them. The CDR3 contains 14 residues. This clonotype was counted at least ten times. Antigen specificity is unknown. The chain uses TRBV11-2 and TRBJ2-7; D perhaps matches TRBD2 (5 bases). The sequence came from a man aged 18-30 years who received the YFV17D yellow fever vaccine. Sequencing used PBMCs, obtained 5 days after the yellow fever booster vaccination. This CDR3 is CASSLVRGSYEQYF. The CDR3 DNA follows: TGTGCCAGCAGCTTAGTACGGGGCTCCTACGAGCAGTACTTC.